The present T cell receptor (beta chain) was sequenced within a study of blood T cell repertoires in COVID-19. Study-level information: Sites across the United States, Italy and Spain contributed samples from acute and convalescent COVID-19. Sources were T cells, B-cell-depleted T cells, or PBMCs; the material itself was cDNA or gDNA.

The CDR3 spans 13 residues. The germline CDR1 and CDR2 sequences are KGHDR and SFDVKD. The V end was cut by 4 bases, the J end by 4 bases, with 9 bases between. Authors' processing steps: Amplification from reference gene primers served as the basis for estimated nucleated cell counts. Assay: immunoSEQ multiplex PCR; the TCRdb copy retains only in-frame clones and omits some. That table is the source of V, J and clone size, and D and trimming were worked out from the DNA. The sample has over 95,000 clones; 70% to 90% are singletons. This TCR came from a woman aged 70-85 years who had recovered from COVID-19. The gene calls are TRBV24-1 and TRBJ1-2; D is uncertain. The sequencing input was peripheral blood. The CDR3 region has the DNA TGTGCCACCAGTGAGCCGGGGTTCTATGGCTACACCTTC. Amino acids: CATSEPGFYGYTF.